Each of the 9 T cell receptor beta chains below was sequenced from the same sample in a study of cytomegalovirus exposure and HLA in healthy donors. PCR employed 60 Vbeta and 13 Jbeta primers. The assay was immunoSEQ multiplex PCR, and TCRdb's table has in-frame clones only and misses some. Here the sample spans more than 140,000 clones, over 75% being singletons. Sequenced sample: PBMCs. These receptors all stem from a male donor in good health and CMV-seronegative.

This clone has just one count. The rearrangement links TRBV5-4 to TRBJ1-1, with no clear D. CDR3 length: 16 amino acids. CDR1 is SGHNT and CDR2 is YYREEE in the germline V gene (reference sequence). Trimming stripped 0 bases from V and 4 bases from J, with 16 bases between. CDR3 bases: TGTGCCAGCAGCTTGGACCCCCTAGCAGCGGGCACTGAAGCTTTCTTT. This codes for CASSLDPLAAGTEAFF.

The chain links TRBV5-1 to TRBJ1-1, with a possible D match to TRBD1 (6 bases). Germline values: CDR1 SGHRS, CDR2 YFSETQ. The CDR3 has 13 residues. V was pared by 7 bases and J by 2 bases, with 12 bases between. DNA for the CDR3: TGCGCCAGCGGAGAAGGGGGAAACACTGAAGCTTTCTTT. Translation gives CASGEGGNTEAFF.

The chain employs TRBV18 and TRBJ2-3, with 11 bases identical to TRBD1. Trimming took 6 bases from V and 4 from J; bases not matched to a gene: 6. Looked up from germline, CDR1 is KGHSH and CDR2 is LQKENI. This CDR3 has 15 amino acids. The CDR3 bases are TGTGCCAGCTCGGACAGGGGGCTAAGGGCAGATACGCAGTATTTT. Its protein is CASSDRGLRADTQYF.

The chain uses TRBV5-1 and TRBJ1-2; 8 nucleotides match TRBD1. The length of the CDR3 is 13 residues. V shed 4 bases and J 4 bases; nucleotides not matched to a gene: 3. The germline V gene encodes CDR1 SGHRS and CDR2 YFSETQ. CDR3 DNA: TGCGCCAGCAGCGGAGGGACAGGCTATGGCTACACCTTC. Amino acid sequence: CASSGGTGYGYTF.

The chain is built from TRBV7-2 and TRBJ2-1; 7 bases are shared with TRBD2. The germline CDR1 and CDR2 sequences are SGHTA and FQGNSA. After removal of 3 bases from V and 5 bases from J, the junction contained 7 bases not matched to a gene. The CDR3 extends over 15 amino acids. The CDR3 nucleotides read TGTGCCAGCAGCTTTGAGGGAGGGCCCCACAATGAGCAGTTCTTC. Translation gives CASSFEGGPHNEQFF.

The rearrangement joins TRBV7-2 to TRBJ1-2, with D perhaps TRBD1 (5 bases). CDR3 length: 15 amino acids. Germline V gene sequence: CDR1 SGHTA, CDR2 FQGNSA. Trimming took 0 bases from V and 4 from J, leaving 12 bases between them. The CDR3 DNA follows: TGTGCCAGCAGCTTAGCATGGGGGGAGAGCTATGGCTACACCTTC. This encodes CASSLAWGESYGYTF. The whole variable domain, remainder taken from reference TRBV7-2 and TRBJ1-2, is GAGVSQSPSNKVTEKGKDVELRCDPISGHTALYWYRQSLGQGLEFLIYFQGNSAPDKSGLPSDRFSAERTGGSVSTLTIQRTQQEDSAVYLCASSLAWGESYGYTFGSGTRLTVV.

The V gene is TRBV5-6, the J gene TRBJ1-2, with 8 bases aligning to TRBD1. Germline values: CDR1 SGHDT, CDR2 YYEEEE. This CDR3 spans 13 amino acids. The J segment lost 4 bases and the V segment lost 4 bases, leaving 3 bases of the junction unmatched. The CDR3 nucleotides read TGTGCCAGCAGCGACGGGACAGGCTATGGCTACACCTTC. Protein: CASSDGTGYGYTF.

CDR3 sequence: CASSLRTGTTFMNTEAFF. The CDR3 bases are TGCGCCAGCAGCCTCCGGACAGGCACAACGTTTATGAACACTGAAGCTTTCTTT. The chain employs TRBV5-1 and TRBJ1-1; 7 bases agree with TRBD1. V was pared by 4 bases and J by 0 bases, with 15 bases of the junction left unmatched. This CDR3 region has 18 residues. Germline CDR1 SGHRS, CDR2 YFSETQ.

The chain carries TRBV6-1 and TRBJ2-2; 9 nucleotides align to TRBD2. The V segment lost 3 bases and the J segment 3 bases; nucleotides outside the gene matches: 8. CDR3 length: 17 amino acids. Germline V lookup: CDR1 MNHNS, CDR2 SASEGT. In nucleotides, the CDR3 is TGTGCCAGCAGTGACGGTGGCGGGAGGGCCCACACCGGGGAGCTGTTTTTT. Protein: CASSDGGGRAHTGELFF.